One sample yielded the 30 T cell receptor beta chains listed below, sequenced in a study of T cell responses to AZD1222 COVID-19 vaccine (dated by TCRdb to the early 2020s). The protocol used for the library was the immunoSEQ multiplex PCR assay. Not all clones reach the TCRdb copy of this immuneACCESS table, which keeps in-frame sequences only. Checked studies attribute under half of the gap to unresolved V genes and leave the rest unexplained. The table for this sample lists about 48,000 clones; 70% to 90% of them were counted only once. The leading ten clones occupy 5.3% of the sample. The sample's time point label, decoded: about 28 days (+/-7) after the second vaccine dose. The sequenced sample was peripheral blood, obtained 28 days after the second AZD1222 dose. The receptors were gathered from an adult who received the AZD1222 COVID-19 vaccine.

The V gene is TRBV15, the J gene TRBJ1-1; D call uncertain. Germline values: CDR1 LNHNV, CDR2 YYDKDF (reference sequence). Trimming took off 7 bases at V and 4 bases at J, with 16 bases between the two ends. The CDR3 contains 14 residues. CDR3 sequence reads: CATKSPTLITEAFF. CDR3 bases: TGTGCCACCAAGTCCCCGACCCTTATCACTGAAGCTTTCTTT.

V and J are TRBV4-2 and TRBJ2-7, with a possible D match to TRBD2 (5 bases). V was pared by 2 bases and J by 7 bases, with 12 bases between. This CDR3 contains 13 residues. CDR1 and CDR2 (germline): LGHNA, YNFKEQ. The DNA for the CDR3 is TGTGCCAGCAGCCAAATGACGGGATCTGAGCAGTACTTC. Amino acids: CASSQMTGSEQYF.

Here the CDR3 DNA reads TGTGCCAGGCGGACTAGAGAAGCCTACGAGCAGTACTTC. Translating gives CARRTREAYEQYF. The V and J genes are TRBV6-7 and TRBJ2-7, with 7 positions matching TRBD2. TRBV6-7 is designated an ORF whose function remains uncertain. Unmatched junction bases numbered 7, after V lost 9 bases and J lost 2 bases. The CDR3 runs 13 residues.

As concerns this clone: A read error may produce the germline difference seen at one junction end. The V and J genes are TRBV28 and TRBJ1-2; TRBD1 matches at 9 bases. The CDR3 has 14 amino acids. Germline CDR1 reads MDHEN; CDR2 reads SYDVKM. This CDR3 is CASSLWDRVFGYTF. CDR3 bases: TGTGCCAGCAGTCTATGGGACAGGGTATTTGGCTACACCTTC.

The chain has TRBV11-2 and TRBJ2-1; 9 nucleotides line up with TRBD2. The CDR3 is 16 amino acids. Germline CDR1 reads SGHAT; CDR2 reads FQNNGV. V trimming: 1 base; J trimming: 9 bases; junction bases outside the gene matches: 10. CDR3 DNA: TGTGCCAGCAGCTTAGTTGGTAGCGGGAGATTAAGTGAGCAGTTCTTC. Amino acids: CASSLVGSGRLSEQFF. The full variable domain, its missing parts supplied by reference TRBV11-2 and TRBJ2-1, is EAGVAQSPRYKIIEKRQSVAFWCNPISGHATLYWYQQILGQGPKLLIQFQNNGVVDDSQLPKDRFSAERLKGVDSTLKIQPAKLEDSAVYLCASSLVGSGRLSEQFFGPGTRLTVL.

The chain joins TRBV3-1 (or the pseudogene TRBV3-2) to TRBJ1-2; 8 bases are shared with TRBD1. The V gene end was trimmed by 0 bases and the J gene end by 6 bases; junction bases not matched to a gene: 9. Germline assignment: CDR1 LGHDT and CDR2 YNNKEL (reference sequence). This CDR3 is 16 amino acids long. CDR3 bases: TGTGCCAGCAGCCAAGATTATTCCCAGGGGGCGGATGGCTACACCTTC. Amino acids: CASSQDYSQGADGYTF.

V gene TRBV14 combines with J gene TRBJ1-4, with 9 bases matching TRBD1. The CDR3 runs 14 residues. V was pared by 4 bases and J by 6 bases, with 3 bases of the junction left unmatched. Germline assignment: CDR1 SGHDN and CDR2 FVKESK. CDR3 region: CASSRRDRDEKLFF. CDR3 coding DNA: TGTGCCAGCAGCCGTAGGGACAGGGATGAAAAACTGTTTTTT. The full variable domain, completed using reference TRBV14 and TRBJ1-4, is EAGVTQFPSHSVIEKGQTVTLRCDPISGHDNLYWYRRVMGKEIKFLLHFVKESKQDESGMPNNRFLAERTGGTYSTLKVQPAELEDSGVYFCASSRRDRDEKLFFGSGTQLSVL.

This clone was recorded a few times. The V call is TRBV28, the J call TRBJ2-7; 9 nucleotides align to TRBD1. Germline V lookup: CDR1 MDHEN, CDR2 SYDVKM. The trim removed 4 bases at V and 2 bases at J, leaving 6 bases unmatched. This CDR3 comprises 15 residues. The CDR3 region has the DNA TGTGCCAGCAGTTCAATGGGACAGGGAACCTACGAGCAGTACTTC. It specifies CASSSMGQGTYEQYF.

The J gene is TRBJ1-5, the V gene TRBV3-1 (or the pseudogene TRBV3-2); 9 bases line up with TRBD1. The J segment lost 7 bases and the V segment lost 1 base, leaving 5 bases of the junction unmatched. In germline, CDR1 is LGHDT, CDR2 YNNKEL (reference sequence). The CDR3 length is 15 residues. The DNA for the CDR3 is TGTGCCAGCAGCCAAGGGGACAGGGCCGGGCAGCCCCAGCATTTT. This encodes CASSQGDRAGQPQHF.

The chain couples TRBV28 to TRBJ1-5; no reliable D call. The CDR3 length is 15 residues. Germline-derived CDR1 and CDR2 are MDHEN and SYDVKM. The V end lost 3 bases, the J end lost 0 bases, and 9 bases lay between the germline ends. CDR3: CASSFMEYSNQPQHF. The CDR3 DNA follows: TGTGCCAGCAGTTTTATGGAATATAGCAATCAGCCCCAGCATTTT.

The V call is TRBV20-1, the J call TRBJ2-7, with 8 nucleotides matching TRBD1. Germline V gives CDR1 DFQATT, CDR2 SNEGSKA (reference sequence). The CDR3 is 11 amino acids. After removal of 2 bases from V and 11 bases from J, the junction contained 5 bases not matched to a gene. The DNA for the CDR3 is TGCAGTGCTAGACCGTTGGACAGGGAGTACTTC. It is translated as CSARPLDREYF.

This chain joins TRBV5-4 and TRBJ2-7; 14 nucleotides line up with TRBD2. The CDR3 is 13 residues long. Germline CDR1 SGHNT, CDR2 YYREEE (reference sequence). J lost 8 bases, V lost 5 bases, and 3 bases had no gene match. This CDR3 reads CASRGTSGSKQYF. CDR3 nucleotides: TGTGCCAGCAGAGGGACTAGCGGGAGTAAGCAGTACTTC.

V is TRBV27 and J is TRBJ2-3; 10 nucleotides agree with TRBD2. The CDR3 consists of 15 residues. From germline, CDR1 is MNHEY and CDR2 SMNVEV (reference sequence). Losses at the gene ends were 6 bases for V and 2 bases for J; bases not matched to a gene: 5. The CDR3 loop reads CASSLGLAITDTQYF. The CDR3 DNA follows: TGTGCCAGCAGCTTGGGACTAGCGATCACAGATACGCAGTATTTT.

The CDR3 sequence is CATNTGRVWSEQFF. CDR3 bases: TGTGCCACCAATACAGGACGGGTCTGGAGTGAGCAGTTCTTC. The V call is TRBV15, the J call TRBJ2-1; D is possibly TRBD1 (5 bases). The V end lost 7 bases, the J end lost 9 bases, and 19 bases lay between the germline ends. This CDR3 spans 14 amino acids. Germline CDR1 LNHNV, CDR2 YYDKDF (reference sequence).

This clone was observed a single time. This chain joins TRBV3-1 (or the pseudogene TRBV3-2) and TRBJ2-1, with unresolved D. Germline V lookup: CDR1 LGHDT, CDR2 YNNKEL (reference sequence). This CDR3 has 16 amino acids. With 5 bases removed from V and 0 bases from J, the gap between germline ends came to 14 bases. The CDR3 here is CASSARRVSSYNEQFF. CDR3 DNA sequence: TGTGCCAGCAGCGCCAGAAGGGTTAGCTCCTACAATGAGCAGTTCTTC.

V and J are TRBV5-1 and TRBJ2-5; D might be TRBD2 (5 bases). The V end lost 0 bases, the J end lost 1 base, and 7 bases lay between the germline ends. The CDR3 runs to 14 residues. Per germline, CDR1 SGHRS and CDR2 YFSETQ. CDR3 nucleotides: TGCGCCAGCAGCTTGGGCGGGTTCCAAGAGACCCAGTACTTC. Protein: CASSLGGFQETQYF. The complete variable domain, with remaining parts taken from reference TRBV5-1 and TRBJ2-5, reads KAGVTQTPRYLIKTRGQQVTLSCSPISGHRSVSWYQQTPGQGLQFLFEYFSETQRNKGNFPGRFSGRQFSNSRSEMNVSTLELGDSALYLCASSLGGFQETQYFGPGTRLLVL.

The chain joins TRBV5-8 to TRBJ1-2, with D hard to call. CDR3 length: 16 residues. Trimming took 0 bases from V and 0 from J, leaving 12 bases between them. Germline V gene sequence: CDR1 SGHTS, CDR2 YDEGEE. CDR3 amino acids: CASSLAGGRANYGYTF. The CDR3, as DNA: TGTGCCAGCAGCTTGGCCGGAGGCAGAGCTAACTATGGCTACACCTTC.

This chain links TRBV7-2 with TRBJ2-3, with D possibly matching TRBD1 (6 bases). There are 18 residues in the CDR3. Germline CDR1 and CDR2: SGHTA and FQGNSA. The V end was cut by 2 bases, the J end by 4 bases, with 22 bases between. In DNA, the CDR3 is TGTGCCAGCAGCTTATTATCTTCGGCAGGGGTTGGTCCAGATACGCAGTATTTT. The encoded protein is CASSLLSSAGVGPDTQYF.

The chain carries TRBV19 and TRBJ1-1, with 8 bases fitting TRBD1. The CDR3 totals 16 residues. Germline CDR1 reads LNHDA; CDR2 reads SQIVND (reference sequence). The V and J ends lost 6 bases and 1 base, in that order; junction bases with no gene match: 10. CDR3 amino acids: CASSGGTGFWNTEAFF. The CDR3 bases are TGTGCCAGTAGCGGTGGGACAGGTTTTTGGAACACTGAAGCTTTCTTT.

This clone was seen just once. The chain joins TRBV18 to TRBJ1-2; maybe TRBD1 (6 bases). This CDR3 region has 15 residues. The V end lost 10 bases, the J end lost 6 bases, and 24 bases lay between the germline ends. Germline V lookup: CDR1 KGHSH, CDR2 LQKENI. The CDR3 spells CATNQIQGFGDGYTF. The CDR3 bases are TGTGCCACCAACCAAATTCAGGGGTTTGGAGATGGCTACACCTTC.

V usage is TRBV28 and J usage is TRBJ1-5; D is ambiguous. V was clipped by 6 bases and J by 3 bases, with 15 bases between them. The CDR3 spans 15 residues. Germline V gene lookup returns CDR1 MDHEN and CDR2 SYDVKM. For the CDR3, the DNA is TGTGCCAGCAGCCTTCCCACTGGTCCCAATCAGCCCCAGCATTTT. Its protein product is CASSLPTGPNQPQHF.

V is TRBV27 and J is TRBJ1-2, with 7 bases identical to TRBD1. Germline CDR1 MNHEY, CDR2 SMNVEV (reference sequence). The CDR3 consists of 14 residues. V shed 4 bases, J shed 5 bases, and the junction held 7 bases outside the gene matches. The CDR3 DNA reads TGTGCCAGCAGTTCGAGGACAGGCCCTTATGGCTACACCTTC. It codes for CASSSRTGPYGYTF.

The sample holds a few counts of this clone. The chain employs TRBV6-5 and TRBJ2-2, with 8 bases lining up with TRBD2. V shed 8 bases, J shed 4 bases, and the junction held 6 bases outside the gene matches. Looked up from germline, CDR1 is MNHEY and CDR2 is SVGAGI. The CDR3 length is 14 residues. DNA of the CDR3: TGTGCCAGCCTCCGCGGGGGGAGCACCGGGGAGCTGTTTTTT. Amino acid sequence: CASLRGGSTGELFF.

This chain uses TRBV27 with TRBJ2-2, with D unclear. V shed 2 bases and J shed 6 bases, with 7 bases lying between them. Germline loops: CDR1 MNHEY, CDR2 SMNVEV (reference sequence). The CDR3 loop spans 13 amino acids. The CDR3 sequence: CASSLTRAGELFF. DNA for the CDR3: TGTGCCAGCAGTTTAACCAGAGCCGGGGAGCTGTTTTTT.

The rearrangement joins TRBV6-5 to TRBJ2-4; D is possibly TRBD2 (5 bases). Trimming removed 6 bases at V and 4 bases at J, with 10 bases between. The length of the CDR3 is 13 residues. Germline values: CDR1 MNHEY, CDR2 SVGAGI. The CDR3 region is CASSTGMKNIQYF. The CDR3 DNA is TGTGCCAGCAGCACCGGGATGAAAAACATTCAGTACTTC.

The J gene is TRBJ2-7, the V gene TRBV27; D might be TRBD2 (6 bases). The CDR3 has 15 residues. Germline-derived CDR1 and CDR2 are MNHEY and SMNVEV (reference sequence). Deletions cut 5 bases from V and 7 bases from J, with 21 bases between. The chain's CDR3 is CASSPLALIRGEQYF. The CDR3 coding sequence is TGTGCCAGCAGTCCGTTAGCCCTGATACGGGGGGAGCAGTACTTC.

The chain is built from TRBV18 and TRBJ1-2; D unclear. Germline CDR1 KGHSH, CDR2 LQKENI. The CDR3 sequence is 13 residues long. The V end was cut by 3 bases, the J end by 10 bases, with 15 bases between. CDR3 sequence (DNA): TGTGCCAGCTCACCGGACGGCGTGAGGGCCTACACCTTC. Amino acid sequence: CASSPDGVRAYTF.

This clone is a singleton in its sample. The chain has TRBV13 and TRBJ2-3; tentative D call: TRBD2 (5 bases). The CDR3 totals 15 residues. Germline assignment: CDR1 PRHDT and CDR2 FYEKMQ (reference sequence). The V end lost 1 base, the J end lost 2 bases, and 10 bases lay between the germline ends. CDR3 sequence (DNA): TGTGCCAGCAGCTTAGTAGGAGGATTCACAGATACGCAGTATTTT. It yields the protein CASSLVGGFTDTQYF. Full variable domain (remainder filled in from reference TRBV13 and TRBJ2-3): AAGVIQSPRHLIKEKRETATLKCYPIPRHDTVYWYQQGPGQDPQFLISFYEKMQSDKGSIPDRFSAQQFSDYHSELNMSSLELGDSALYFCASSLVGGFTDTQYFGPGTRLTVL.

This chain's CDR3 is CASSFSGETEAFF. The CDR3 DNA sequence: TGTGCCAGCAGTTTTTCAGGGGAGACTGAAGCTTTCTTT. This chain connects TRBV12-3 or TRBV12-4 to TRBJ1-1; D possibly corresponds to TRBD1 (6 bases). The length of the CDR3 is 13 residues. The V gene lost 3 bases and the J gene lost 5 bases, with 10 bases spanning the gap.

V is TRBV4-2 and J is TRBJ1-5, with TRBD1 identical over 8 bases. Looked up from germline, CDR1 is LGHNA and CDR2 is YNFKEQ. The CDR3 loop spans 17 amino acids. Germline trimming cut 0 bases from V and 7 bases from J; bases unmatched to any gene: 11. CDR3 residues: CASSQDQGQGARQPQHF. The CDR3 nucleotides are TGTGCCAGCAGCCAAGATCAGGGGCAGGGGGCGAGACAGCCCCAGCATTTT.